The source of this T cell receptor beta chain is a study of blood T cells in healthy people across ages. V gave up 6 bases and J gave up 7 bases, with 21 bases separating them. CDR3 length equals 15 residues. CDR1 is SEHNR, CDR2 FQNEAQ, per germline (reference sequence). With regard to this clonotype: Its antigen remains unidentified.

General study results and limits: Unsorted PBMCs ruled out conclusive naive versus antigen-experienced comparison. Changes seen in expanded clonotypes were possibly confounded by donor CMV status left unknown.

A second PCR of about 7 to 11 cycles used a sample-barcoded 5' primer and a J-beta primer mix. From the 5' RACE reads, TCRdb called clonotypes with MiXCR, one entry per CDR3 protein. Among some 1.1 million distinct CDR3 sequences listed, 30% to 40% were seen once. The V and J genes are TRBV7-9 and TRBJ1-2; D uncertain. Input material: blood. This TCR was recovered from a man between 18 and 35 years old in good health. CDR3 DNA sequence: TGTGCCAGCAGTGGGCAGAGGAGATTCATCAGTGGCTACACCTTC. Translating gives CASSGQRRFISGYTF.